The rows below give T cell receptor beta chains drawn from one sample of a study of T cells in Graves' hyperthyroidism and ophthalmopathy. TCRdb re-called the multiplex PCR reads through MiXCR, storing one row per CDR3 protein. The sample has about 620,000 distinct CDR3 sequences; 16% are singletons. The sample was blood. The source is a woman in her thirties with Graves' hyperthyroidism. Both conserved end residues are part of each CDR3. The D gene is left open where the match is weak. The size entry is marked missing in some rows and otherwise reads once, few, many or a size class.

>few|NA|TRBV27|TRBJ1-4
TGTGCCAGCAGTTTAGAGGGGTTGGGTGAAAAACTGTTTTTT
CASSLEGLGEKLFF
>many|TRBD2|TRBV28|TRBJ2-5
TGTGCCAGCTGGACTAGCGGGAGAGGGGAGACCCAGTACTTC
CASWTSGRGETQYF
>many|NA|TRBV7-7|TRBJ2-1
TGTGCTAGCAGCTTCGGCCTGATCAATGAGCAGTTCTTC
CASSFGLINEQFF
>many|NA|TRBV12-3/TRBV12-4|TRBJ1-1
TGTGCCAGCAGTCCGGGACATTCTAACACTGAAGCTTTCTTT
CASSPGHSNTEAFF
>NA|TRBD2|TRBV28|TRBJ2-1
TGTGCCAGCAGATATAGGGGGACTAGCGCCTTCAATGAGCAGTTCTTC
CASRYRGTSAFNEQFF
>few|NA|TRBV12-3/TRBV12-4|TRBJ2-2
TGTGCCAGCAGTCCCCGGGCCACCGGGGAGCTGTTTTTT
CASSPRATGELFF
>many|NA|TRBV11-2|TRBJ2-2
TGTGCCAGCAGCTTAGACGTAGGGGAGCTGTTTTTT
CASSLDVGELFF
>NA|NA|TRBV4-1|TRBJ1-4
TGCGCCAGTCAAAGGACCGCTAATGAAAAACTGTTTTTT
CASQRTANEKLFF
>many|TRBD2|TRBV20-1|TRBJ2-7
TGCAGTGCTAGGGATACGGCGGGAGTTTTGCGGGAGCAGTACTTC
CSARDTAGVLREQYF
>few|TRBD1|TRBV14|TRBJ2-5
TGTGCCAGCAGCCAAGAAGGCAGCAGGGGGTTAGAGACCCAGTACTTC
CASSQEGSRGLETQYF